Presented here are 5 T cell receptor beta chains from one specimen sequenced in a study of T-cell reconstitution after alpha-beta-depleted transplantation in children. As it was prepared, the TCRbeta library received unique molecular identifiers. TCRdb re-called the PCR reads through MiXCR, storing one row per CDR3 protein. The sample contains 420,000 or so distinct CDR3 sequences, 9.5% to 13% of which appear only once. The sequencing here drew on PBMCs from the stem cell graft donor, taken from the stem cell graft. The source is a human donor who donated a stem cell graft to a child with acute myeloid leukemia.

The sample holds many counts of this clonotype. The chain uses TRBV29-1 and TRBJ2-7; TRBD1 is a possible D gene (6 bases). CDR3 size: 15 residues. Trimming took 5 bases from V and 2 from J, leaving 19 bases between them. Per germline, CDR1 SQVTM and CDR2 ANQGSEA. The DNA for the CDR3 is TGCAGCGTTACCAAACTTCGGGACATAACCTACGAGCAGTACTTC. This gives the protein CSVTKLRDITYEQYF.

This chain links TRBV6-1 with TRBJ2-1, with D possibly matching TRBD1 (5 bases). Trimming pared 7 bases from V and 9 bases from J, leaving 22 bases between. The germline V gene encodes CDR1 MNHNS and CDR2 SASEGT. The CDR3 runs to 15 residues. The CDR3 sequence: CASTKDTFGLGEQFF. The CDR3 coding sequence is TGTGCCAGCACCAAGGACACGTTCGGCCTGGGTGAGCAGTTCTTC.

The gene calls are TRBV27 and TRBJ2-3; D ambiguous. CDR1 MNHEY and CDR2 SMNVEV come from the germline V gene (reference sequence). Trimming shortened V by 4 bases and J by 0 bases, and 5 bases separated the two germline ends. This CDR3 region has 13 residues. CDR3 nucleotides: TGTGCCAGCAGTTATCCTAGCACAGATACGCAGTATTTT. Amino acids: CASSYPSTDTQYF.

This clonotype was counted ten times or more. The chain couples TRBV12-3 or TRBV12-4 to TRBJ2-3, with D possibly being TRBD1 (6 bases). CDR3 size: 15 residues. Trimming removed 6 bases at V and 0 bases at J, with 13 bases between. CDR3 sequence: CASSLGDTSTDTQYF. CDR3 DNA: TGTGCCAGCAGCCTTGGGGACACCAGCACAGATACGCAGTATTTT.

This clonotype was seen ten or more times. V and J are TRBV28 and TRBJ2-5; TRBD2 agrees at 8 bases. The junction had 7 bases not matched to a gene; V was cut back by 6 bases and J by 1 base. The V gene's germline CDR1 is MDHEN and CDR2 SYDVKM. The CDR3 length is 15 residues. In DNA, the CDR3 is TGTGCCAGCAGGCCTAACGCGGGGGGCCAAGAGACCCAGTACTTC. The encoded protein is CASRPNAGGQETQYF.